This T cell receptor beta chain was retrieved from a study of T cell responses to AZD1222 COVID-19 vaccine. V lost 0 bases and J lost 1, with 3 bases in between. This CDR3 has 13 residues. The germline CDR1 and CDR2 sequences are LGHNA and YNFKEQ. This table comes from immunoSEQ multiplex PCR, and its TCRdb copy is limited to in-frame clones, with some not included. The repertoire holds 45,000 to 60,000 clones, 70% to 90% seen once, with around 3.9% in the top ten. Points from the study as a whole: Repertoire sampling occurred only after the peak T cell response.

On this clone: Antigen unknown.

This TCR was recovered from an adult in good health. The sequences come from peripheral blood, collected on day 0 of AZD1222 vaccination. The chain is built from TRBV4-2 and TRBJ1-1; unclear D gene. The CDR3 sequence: CASSQDKNTEAFF. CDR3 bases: TGTGCCAGCAGCCAAGATAAGAACACTGAAGCTTTCTTT.